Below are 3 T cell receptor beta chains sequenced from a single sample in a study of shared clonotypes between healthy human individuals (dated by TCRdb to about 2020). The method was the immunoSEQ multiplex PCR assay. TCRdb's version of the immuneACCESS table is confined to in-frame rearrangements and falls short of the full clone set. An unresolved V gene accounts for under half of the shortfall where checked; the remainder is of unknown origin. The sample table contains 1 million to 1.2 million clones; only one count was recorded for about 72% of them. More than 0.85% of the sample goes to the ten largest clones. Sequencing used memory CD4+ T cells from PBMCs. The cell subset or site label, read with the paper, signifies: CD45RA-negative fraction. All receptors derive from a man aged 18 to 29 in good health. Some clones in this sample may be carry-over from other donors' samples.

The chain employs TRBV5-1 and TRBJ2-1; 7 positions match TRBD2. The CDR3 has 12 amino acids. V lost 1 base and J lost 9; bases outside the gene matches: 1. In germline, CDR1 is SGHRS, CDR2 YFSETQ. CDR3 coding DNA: TGCGCCAGCAGCTTGCCTAGCGGTGAGCAGTTCTTC. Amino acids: CASSLPSGEQFF. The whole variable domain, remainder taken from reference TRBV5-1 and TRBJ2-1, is KAGVTQTPRYLIKTRGQQVTLSCSPISGHRSVSWYQQTPGQGLQFLFEYFSETQRNKGNFPGRFSGRQFSNSRSEMNVSTLELGDSALYLCASSLPSGEQFFGPGTRLTVL.

The CDR3 region is CASSLERGRGETQYF. As DNA, the CDR3 is TGCGCCAGCAGCTTGGAGAGGGGGCGCGGGGAGACCCAGTACTTC. This chain connects TRBV5-1 to TRBJ2-5, with 7 bases aligning to TRBD1. This CDR3 contains 15 residues. Germline CDR1 SGHRS, CDR2 YFSETQ. The ends lost 0 bases at V and 5 bases at J; junction bases unmatched: 7.

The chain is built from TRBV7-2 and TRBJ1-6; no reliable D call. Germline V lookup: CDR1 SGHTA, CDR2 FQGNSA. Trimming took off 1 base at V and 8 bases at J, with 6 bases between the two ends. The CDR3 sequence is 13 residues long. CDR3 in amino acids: CASSLVRDSPLHF. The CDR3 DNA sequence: TGTGCCAGCAGCTTAGTAAGGGATTCACCCCTCCACTTT.